This T cell receptor beta chain was recovered during a study of OX40 agonist ivuxolimab in advanced cancers. For the study in its entirety: Ivuxolimab, which targeted the costimulatory receptor OX40 (CD134), was an agonistic, fully human IgG2 monoclonal antibody. Of the roughly 54 dose-escalation patients, hepatocellular carcinoma was present in 19, melanoma in roughly 15, renal cell carcinoma in 9 and head and neck cancer in 9. Partial responses occurred in three dose-escalation patients, of whom one had hepatocellular carcinoma and two had cutaneous melanoma. Intravenous ivuxolimab was administered to patients every 2 weeks at six dose levels: 0.01, 0.1, 0.3, 1.5, 3 and 10 mg/kg. The paper covers the monotherapy dose-escalation part of the phase I ivuxolimab trial, which included N of about 50 patients. The point of sequencing TCRbeta in the periphery was to test whether ivuxolimab changed TCR sequence diversity and drove clonal T-cell expansion. Patients were allowed to have had prior anti-PD-1, anti-PD-L1 or anti-CTLA-4 therapy, and 40% of the dose-escalation patients had previously received checkpoint inhibitors. In the dose-escalation cohort, 70% to 90% of patients were male, and the mean age was roughly 60 years with a range of about 20 to 79.

Counted from cysteine to phenylalanine, this CDR3 has 14 amino acids. The retained sequence is limited to the CDR3, 42 bases, with the frame set at the first base. The germline V gene gives CDR1 as MDHEN and CDR2 as SYDVKM. V is cut by 5 bases and J by 2 bases, and the space between the germline ends is 10 bases. The trial excluded patients who had a history of autoimmune disease or were on systemic immunosuppression. Peripheral blood for TCR sequencing was collected from all dose cohorts at baseline, on cycle 4 day 1, and on cycle 7 day 1. Samples were obtained from an open-label, multicenter, first-in-human phase I dose-escalation trial of ivuxolimab. Adults with locally advanced or metastatic melanoma, renal cell, hepatocellular, or head and neck squamous cell carcinoma were enrolled in the trial. Before TCR sequencing, CD4+ and CD8+ T cells were separately sorted from peripheral blood. For this clone: There is no known antigen for this receptor. One base away there is no much larger clone; base qualities are not given.

For sequencing of the TCRbeta CDR3 region, genomic DNA was extracted from the sorted cells. TCRbeta CDR3 regions were sequenced using the immunoSEQ Assay. Here the immuneACCESS table is served through TCRdb, limited to in-frame sequences with V and J called. Missing clones are a known gap in these copies; in checked studies unresolved V genes cover under half, and the rest lacks a known reason. Here the sample has around 23,000 clones; about four fifths occur a single time. The ten largest clones capture roughly a third of the sample. The investigation overall reported the following: The antigen specificity of the peripheral T cells that underwent clonal expansion was not determined. After ivuxolimab, expanded clones were on average more numerous among CD8+ T cells than among CD4+ T cells. Low levels of normalized T-cell clonal expansion were also seen in some patients who did not respond. In the 0.1-3.0 mg/kg groups, partial responders were among the patients with the lowest normalized peripheral clonal expansion, particularly in CD8+ T cells. At doses of 0.1 to 3.0 mg/kg, clonal expansion of both CD4+ and CD8+ T cells in blood was seen between baseline and week 6.

The sequencing here drew on CD4+ or CD8+ T cells sorted from blood, taken in a trial of the OX40 agonist ivuxolimab. The chain employs TRBV28 and TRBJ1-5, with an unclear D gene assignment. The TCR originated in an adult with an advanced solid tumor such as melanoma, head and neck, liver or kidney cancer. CDR3 sequence: CASSPLEGNQPQHF. Read as DNA, the sequence is TGTGCCAGCAGTCCCCTCGAGGGCAATCAGCCCCAGCATTTT.